A selection of T cell receptor beta chains follows, all from one sample in a study of shared clonotypes between healthy human individuals. Clones were sequenced by immunoSEQ multiplex PCR, and TCRdb holds only the in-frame ones, with some missing. This sample carries some 1 million clones, around four fifths of them seen once, and the ten largest clones take approximately 1.5%. Sequencing used memory CD4+ T cells sorted from blood. The receptors were sampled from a man between 18 and 35 years old in good health. Each CDR3 is given with its conserved first and last residue. A D gene is named only where the DNA matches it firmly.

v_call: TRBV13
j_call: TRBJ2-7
d_call: -
cdr3_aa: CASSQRQTKNEQYF

v_call: TRBV5-1
j_call: TRBJ2-1
d_call: TRBD2
cdr3_aa: CASGRDGRSYNEQFF

v_call: TRBV7-2
j_call: TRBJ1-5
d_call: -
cdr3_aa: CASSSDGRSNQPQHF

v_call: TRBV27
j_call: TRBJ2-7
d_call: TRBD2
cdr3_aa: CASSPGLGYEQYF

v_call: TRBV6-5
j_call: TRBJ2-1
d_call: TRBD2
cdr3_aa: CATGTSDVNEQFF

v_call: TRBV2
j_call: TRBJ2-2
d_call: TRBD2
cdr3_aa: CASSLHSGRNTGELFF

v_call: TRBV2
j_call: TRBJ2-2
d_call: TRBD2
cdr3_aa: CASSGRGRNTGELFF

v_call: TRBV30
j_call: TRBJ2-7
d_call: -
cdr3_aa: CAWSAHLGEQYF

v_call: TRBV28
j_call: TRBJ2-4
d_call: TRBD1
cdr3_aa: CASRSTGLKAKNIQYF

v_call: TRBV28
j_call: TRBJ1-3
d_call: -
cdr3_aa: CASSLLMGGYDPGNTIYF

v_call: TRBV5-1
j_call: TRBJ2-5
d_call: -
cdr3_aa: CASSTQVAGNRGRETQYF

v_call: TRBV11-2
j_call: TRBJ1-2
d_call: TRBD1
cdr3_aa: CASSPLTGYGYTF

v_call: TRBV5-4
j_call: TRBJ2-7
d_call: -
cdr3_aa: CASSLGQGGYYEQYF

v_call: TRBV4-1
j_call: TRBJ1-2
d_call: -
cdr3_aa: CASSQDERYGYTF

v_call: TRBV5-1
j_call: TRBJ1-2
d_call: -
cdr3_aa: CASSLAGSAANYGYTF